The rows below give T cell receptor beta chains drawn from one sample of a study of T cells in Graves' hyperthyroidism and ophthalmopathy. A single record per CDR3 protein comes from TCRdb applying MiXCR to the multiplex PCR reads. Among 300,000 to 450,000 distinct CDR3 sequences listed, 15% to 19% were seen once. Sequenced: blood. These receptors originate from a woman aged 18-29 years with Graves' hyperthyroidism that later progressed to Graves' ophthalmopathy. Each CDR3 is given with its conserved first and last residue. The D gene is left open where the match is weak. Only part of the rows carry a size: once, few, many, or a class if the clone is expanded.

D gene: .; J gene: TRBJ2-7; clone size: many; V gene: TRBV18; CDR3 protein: CASSPPNKEQYF; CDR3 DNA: TGTGCCAGCTCACCCCCCAATAAGGAGCAGTACTTC
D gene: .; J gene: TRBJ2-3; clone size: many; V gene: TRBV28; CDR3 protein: CASSLRQTTDTQYF; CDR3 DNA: TGTGCCAGCAGTTTAAGACAGACCACAGATACGCAGTATTTT
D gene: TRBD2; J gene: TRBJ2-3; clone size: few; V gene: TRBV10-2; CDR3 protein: CASSGGLAGFDTQYF; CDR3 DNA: TGCGCCAGCAGTGGGGGACTAGCGGGTTTCGATACGCAGTATTTT
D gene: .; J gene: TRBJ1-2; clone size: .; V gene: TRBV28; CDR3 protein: CASSLQPPLGGYTF; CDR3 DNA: TGTGCCAGCAGTCTCCAGCCGCCACTGGGTGGCTACACCTTC
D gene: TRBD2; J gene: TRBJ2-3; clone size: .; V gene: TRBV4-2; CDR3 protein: CASSQGLAGGGTDTQYF; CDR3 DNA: TGTGCCAGCAGCCAAGGACTAGCGGGGGGGGGCACAGATACGCAGTATTTT
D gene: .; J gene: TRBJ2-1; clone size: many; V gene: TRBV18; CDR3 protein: CASSPLDRPLTYNEQFF; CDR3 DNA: TGTGCCAGCTCACCTCTCGACAGGCCCCTAACCTACAATGAGCAGTTCTTC
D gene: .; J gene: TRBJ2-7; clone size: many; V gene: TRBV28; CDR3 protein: CASSAPTGLGSYEQYF; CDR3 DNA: TGTGCCAGCAGTGCGCCTACTGGGCTGGGCTCCTACGAGCAGTACTTC
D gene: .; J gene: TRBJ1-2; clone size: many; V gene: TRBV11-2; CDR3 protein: CASSPLGEVVHYGYTF; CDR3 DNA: TGTGCCAGCAGCCCCCTGGGCGAGGTCGTACACTATGGCTACACCTTC
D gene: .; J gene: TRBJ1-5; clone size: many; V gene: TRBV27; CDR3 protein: CASSLRGIYQPQHF; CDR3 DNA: TGTGCCAGCAGTTTAAGAGGAATCTACCAGCCCCAGCATTTT
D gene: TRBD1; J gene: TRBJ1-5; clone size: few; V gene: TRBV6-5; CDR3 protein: CASSYGLGTGYSNQPQHF; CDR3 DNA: TGTGCCAGCAGTTACGGGCTGGGGACAGGATATAGCAATCAGCCCCAGCATTTT
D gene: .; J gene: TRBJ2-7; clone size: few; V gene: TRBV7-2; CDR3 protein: CASSLVSRVSPYEQYF; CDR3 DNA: TGTGCCAGCAGCTTAGTTAGCAGGGTGAGCCCCTACGAGCAGTACTTC
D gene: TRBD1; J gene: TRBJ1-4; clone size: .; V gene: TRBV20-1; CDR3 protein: CSASGSTGEANEKLFF; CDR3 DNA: TGCAGTGCTAGTGGCAGCACAGGGGAGGCTAATGAAAAACTGTTTTTT
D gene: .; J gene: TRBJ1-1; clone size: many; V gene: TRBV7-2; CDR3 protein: CASSRQRETEAFF; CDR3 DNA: TGTGCCAGCAGCCGACAGAGGGAGACTGAAGCTTTCTTT
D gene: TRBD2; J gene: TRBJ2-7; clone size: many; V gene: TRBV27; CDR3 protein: CASSLYGLAGGPHEQYF; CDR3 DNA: TGTGCCAGCAGTTTATATGGACTAGCGGGAGGGCCCCACGAGCAGTACTTC
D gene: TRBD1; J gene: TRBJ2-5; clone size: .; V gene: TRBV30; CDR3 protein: CAWREGGRGWETQYF; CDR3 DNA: TGTGCCTGGAGAGAAGGGGGCCGAGGCTGGGAGACCCAGTACTTC
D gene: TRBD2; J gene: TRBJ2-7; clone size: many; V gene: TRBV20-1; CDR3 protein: CSARDRLAGGHEQYF; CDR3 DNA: TGCAGTGCTAGAGATCGGCTAGCGGGAGGACACGAGCAGTACTTC
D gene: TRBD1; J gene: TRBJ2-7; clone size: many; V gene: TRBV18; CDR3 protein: CASSAGGFSYEQYF; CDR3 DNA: TGTGCCAGCTCAGCAGGGGGCTTTTCCTACGAGCAGTACTTC
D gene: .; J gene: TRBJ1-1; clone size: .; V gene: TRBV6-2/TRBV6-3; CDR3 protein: CAAGANTEAFF; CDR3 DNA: TGTGCCGCCGGGGCGAACACTGAAGCTTTCTTT
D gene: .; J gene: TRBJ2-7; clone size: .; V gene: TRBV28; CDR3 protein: CAAGGYYEQYF; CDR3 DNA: TGTGCCGCCGGGGGATACTACGAGCAGTACTTC
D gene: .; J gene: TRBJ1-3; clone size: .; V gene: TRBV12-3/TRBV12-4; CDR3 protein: CASSSDGVGGNTLYF; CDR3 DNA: TGTGCCAGCAGTAGTGACGGGGTTGGTGGAAACACCTTATATTTT
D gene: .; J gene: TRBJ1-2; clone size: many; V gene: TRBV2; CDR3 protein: CASSEIRESYYGYTF; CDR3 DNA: TGTGCCAGCAGTGAAATCAGGGAATCGTACTATGGCTACACCTTC
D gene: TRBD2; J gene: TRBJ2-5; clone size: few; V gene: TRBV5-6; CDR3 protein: CASSLVPGVAGSQETQYF; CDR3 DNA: TGTGCCAGCAGCTTGGTACCTGGTGTAGCGGGATCCCAAGAGACCCAGTACTTC
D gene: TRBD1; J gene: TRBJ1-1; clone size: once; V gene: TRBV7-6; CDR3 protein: CASSLGGQGLTEAFF; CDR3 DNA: TGTGCCAGCAGCTTGGGTGGACAGGGACTCACTGAAGCTTTCTTT
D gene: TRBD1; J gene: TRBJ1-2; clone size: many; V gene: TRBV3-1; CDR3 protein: CASSQGTGGAYGYTF; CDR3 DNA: TGTGCCAGCAGCCAGGGGACAGGGGGGGCCTATGGCTACACCTTC